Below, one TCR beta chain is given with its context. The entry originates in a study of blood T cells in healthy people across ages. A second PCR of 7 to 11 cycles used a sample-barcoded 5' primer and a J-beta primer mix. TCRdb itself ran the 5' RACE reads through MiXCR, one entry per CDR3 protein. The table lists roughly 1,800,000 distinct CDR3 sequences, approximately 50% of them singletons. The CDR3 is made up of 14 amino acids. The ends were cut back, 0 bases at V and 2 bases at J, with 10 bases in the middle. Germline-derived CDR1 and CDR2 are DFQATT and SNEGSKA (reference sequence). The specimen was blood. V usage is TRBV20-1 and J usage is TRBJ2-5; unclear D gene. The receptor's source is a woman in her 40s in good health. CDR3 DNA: TGCAGTGCTAGAGAGGGCAGCTCTCAAGAGACCCAGTACTTC. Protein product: CSAREGSSQETQYF.